This TCR beta chain originates from a study of blood T cell repertoires in COVID-19. CDR1 is SNHLY, CDR2 FYNNEI, per germline. The J segment lost 12 bases and the V segment lost 7 bases, leaving 10 bases of the junction unmatched. There are 12 residues in the CDR3. Sequenced by immunoSEQ multiplex PCR; TCRdb stores in-frame clones only, minus some. The sample yields roughly 200,000 clones, approximately 87% seen once. The sequence was collected from a man aged 60-69 years who had recovered from COVID-19. The J gene is TRBJ1-2, the V gene TRBV2; 8 bases map to TRBD1. Sequences were obtained from peripheral blood. The CDR3: CASKDRDIGDTF. CDR3 sequence (DNA): TGTGCCAGCAAGGACAGGGATATTGGTGACACCTTC.